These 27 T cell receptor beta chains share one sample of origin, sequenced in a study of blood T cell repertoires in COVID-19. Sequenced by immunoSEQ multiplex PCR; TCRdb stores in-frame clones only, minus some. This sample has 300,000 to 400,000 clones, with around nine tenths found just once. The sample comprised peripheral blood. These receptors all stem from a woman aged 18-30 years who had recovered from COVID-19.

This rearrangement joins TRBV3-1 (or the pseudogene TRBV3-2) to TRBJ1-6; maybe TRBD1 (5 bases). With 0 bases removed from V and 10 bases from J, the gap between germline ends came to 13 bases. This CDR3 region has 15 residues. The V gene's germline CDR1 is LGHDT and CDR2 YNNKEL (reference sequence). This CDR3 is CASSQDTREGSPLHF. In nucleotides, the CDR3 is TGTGCCAGCAGCCAAGATACCAGGGAAGGCTCACCCCTCCACTTT.

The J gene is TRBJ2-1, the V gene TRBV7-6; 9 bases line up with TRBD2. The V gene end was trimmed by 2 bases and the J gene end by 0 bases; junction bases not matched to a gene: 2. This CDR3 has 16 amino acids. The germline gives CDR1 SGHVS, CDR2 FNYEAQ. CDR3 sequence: CASSLTSGYSYNEQFF. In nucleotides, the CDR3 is TGTGCCAGCAGCTTAACTAGCGGGTACTCCTACAATGAGCAGTTCTTC.

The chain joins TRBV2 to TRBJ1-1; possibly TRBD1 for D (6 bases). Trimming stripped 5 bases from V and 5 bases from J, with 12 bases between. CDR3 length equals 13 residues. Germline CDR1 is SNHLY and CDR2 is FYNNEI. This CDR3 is CASSTGLGTEAFF. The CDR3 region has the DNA TGTGCCAGCAGTACAGGGTTGGGGACTGAAGCTTTCTTT.

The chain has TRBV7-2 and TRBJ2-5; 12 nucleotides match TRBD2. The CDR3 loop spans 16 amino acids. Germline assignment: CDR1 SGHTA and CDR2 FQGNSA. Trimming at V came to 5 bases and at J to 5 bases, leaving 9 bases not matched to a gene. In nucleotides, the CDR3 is TGTGCCAGCAGCCACCGACTAGCGGGAGTTGCGGAGACCCAGTACTTC. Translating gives CASSHRLAGVAETQYF.

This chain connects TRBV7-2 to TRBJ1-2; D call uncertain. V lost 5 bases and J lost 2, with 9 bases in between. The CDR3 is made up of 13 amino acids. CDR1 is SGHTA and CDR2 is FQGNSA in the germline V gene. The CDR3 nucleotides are TGTGCCAGCAGCCCCCTCGTCAACTATGGCTACACCTTC. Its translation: CASSPLVNYGYTF.

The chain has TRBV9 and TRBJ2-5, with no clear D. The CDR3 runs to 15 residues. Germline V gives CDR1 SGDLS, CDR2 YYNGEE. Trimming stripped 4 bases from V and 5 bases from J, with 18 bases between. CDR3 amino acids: CASSSRGSPRETQYF. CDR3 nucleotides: TGTGCCAGCAGCTCGCGTGGGTCACCGAGGGAGACCCAGTACTTC. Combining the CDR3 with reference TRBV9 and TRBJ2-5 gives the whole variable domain DSGVTQTPKHLITATGQRVTLRCSPRSGDLSVYWYQQSLDQGLQFLIQYYNGEERAKGNILERFSAQQFPDLHSELNLSSLELGDSALYFCASSSRGSPRETQYFGPGTRLLVL.

CDR3 in DNA: TGTGCCAGCAGCCGACAGAGCGGGAGGTCCTACAATGAGCAGTTCTTC. Translation: CASSRQSGRSYNEQFF. V and J are TRBV27 and TRBJ2-1; 9 bases align to TRBD2. Trimming cost V 6 bases and J 1 base; bases outside gene matches: 7. CDR3 length equals 16 residues. Per the germline V gene, CDR1 is MNHEY and CDR2 is SMNVEV (reference sequence).

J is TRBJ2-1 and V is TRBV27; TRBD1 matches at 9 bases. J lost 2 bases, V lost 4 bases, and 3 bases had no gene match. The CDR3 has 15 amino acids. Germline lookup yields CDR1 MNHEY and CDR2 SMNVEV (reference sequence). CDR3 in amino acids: CASSSRDRAYNEQFF. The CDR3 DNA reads TGTGCCAGCAGTTCCCGGGACAGGGCCTACAATGAGCAGTTCTTC.

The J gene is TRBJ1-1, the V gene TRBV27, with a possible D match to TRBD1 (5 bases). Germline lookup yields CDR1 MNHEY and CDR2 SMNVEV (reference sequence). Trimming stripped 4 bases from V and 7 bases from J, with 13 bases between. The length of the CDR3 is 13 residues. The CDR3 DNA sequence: TGTGCCAGCAGTTCCTCAGGGATCGGTGAAGCTTTCTTT. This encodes CASSSSGIGEAFF.

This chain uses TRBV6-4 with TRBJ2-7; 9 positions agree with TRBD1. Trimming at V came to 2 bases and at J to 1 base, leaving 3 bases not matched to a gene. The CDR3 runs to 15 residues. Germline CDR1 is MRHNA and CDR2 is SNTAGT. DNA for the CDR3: TGTGCCAGCAGTGACCCCGGGACAGGGTCCTACGAGCAGTACGTC. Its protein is CASSDPGTGSYEQYV.

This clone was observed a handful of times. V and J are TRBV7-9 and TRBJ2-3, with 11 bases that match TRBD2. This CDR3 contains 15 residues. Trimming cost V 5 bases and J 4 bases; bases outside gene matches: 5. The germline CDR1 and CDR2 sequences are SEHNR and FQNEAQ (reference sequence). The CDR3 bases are TGTGCCAGCAGCACACTAGCGGGAGTCTCAGATACGCAGTATTTT. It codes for CASSTLAGVSDTQYF.

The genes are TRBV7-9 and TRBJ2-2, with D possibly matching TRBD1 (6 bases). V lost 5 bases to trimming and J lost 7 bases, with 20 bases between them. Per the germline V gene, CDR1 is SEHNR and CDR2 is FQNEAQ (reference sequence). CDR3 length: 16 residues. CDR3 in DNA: TGTGCCAGCAGCCCGGGACAATTCGGTCTGATCGGGGAGCTGTTTTTT. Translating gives CASSPGQFGLIGELFF. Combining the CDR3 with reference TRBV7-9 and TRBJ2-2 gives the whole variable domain DTGVSQNPRHKITKRGQNVTFRCDPISEHNRLYWYRQTLGQGPEFLTYFQNEAQLEKSRLLSDRFSAERPKGSFSTLEIQRTEQGDSAMYLCASSPGQFGLIGELFFGEGSRLTVL.

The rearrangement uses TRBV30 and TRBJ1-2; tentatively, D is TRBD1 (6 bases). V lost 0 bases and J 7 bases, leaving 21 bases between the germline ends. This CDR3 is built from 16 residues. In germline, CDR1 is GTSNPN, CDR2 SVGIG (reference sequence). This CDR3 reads CAWSVRVGKGVGGYTF. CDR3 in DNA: TGTGCCTGGAGTGTACGTGTGGGGAAGGGGGTAGGTGGCTACACCTTC.

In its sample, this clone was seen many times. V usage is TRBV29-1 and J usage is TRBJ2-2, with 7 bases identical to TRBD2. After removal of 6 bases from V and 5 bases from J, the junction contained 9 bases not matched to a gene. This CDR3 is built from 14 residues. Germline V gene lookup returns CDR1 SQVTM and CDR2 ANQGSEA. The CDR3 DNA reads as TGCAGCGTCCGGGCGGGAGCGGAAACCGGGGAGCTGTTTTTT. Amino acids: CSVRAGAETGELFF.

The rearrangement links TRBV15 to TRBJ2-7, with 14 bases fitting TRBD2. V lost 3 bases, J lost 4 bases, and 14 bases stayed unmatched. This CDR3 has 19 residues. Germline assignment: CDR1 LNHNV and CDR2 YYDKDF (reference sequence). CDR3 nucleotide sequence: TGTGCCACCAGCAGCTCGACTAGCGGGAGGGCGTACCCCTCGTACGAGCAGTACGTC. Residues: CATSSSTSGRAYPSYEQYV.

CDR3: CASSIAGGPVETQYF. CDR3 nucleotide sequence: TGTGCCAGCAGCATAGCGGGAGGGCCGGTAGAGACCCAGTACTTC. This rearrangement joins TRBV6-2 or TRBV6-3 to TRBJ2-5; the match to TRBD2 covers 11 bases. CDR3 length: 15 amino acids. Trimming cost V 6 bases and J 4 bases; bases outside gene matches: 7. Germline V lookup: CDR1 MNHEY, CDR2 SVGEGT.

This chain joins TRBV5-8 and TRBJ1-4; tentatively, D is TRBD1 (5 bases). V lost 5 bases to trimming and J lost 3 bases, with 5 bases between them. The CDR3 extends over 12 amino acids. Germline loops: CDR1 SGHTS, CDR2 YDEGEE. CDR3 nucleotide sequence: TGTGCCAGCAGAGGGGCTAATGAAAAACTGTTTTTT. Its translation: CASRGANEKLFF.

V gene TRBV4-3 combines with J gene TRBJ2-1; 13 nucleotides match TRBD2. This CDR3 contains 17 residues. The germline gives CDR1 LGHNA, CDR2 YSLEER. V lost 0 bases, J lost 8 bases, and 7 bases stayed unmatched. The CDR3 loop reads CASSQDLGTSGIDEQFF. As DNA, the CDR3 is TGCGCCAGCAGCCAAGATCTAGGGACTAGCGGGATCGATGAGCAGTTCTTC.

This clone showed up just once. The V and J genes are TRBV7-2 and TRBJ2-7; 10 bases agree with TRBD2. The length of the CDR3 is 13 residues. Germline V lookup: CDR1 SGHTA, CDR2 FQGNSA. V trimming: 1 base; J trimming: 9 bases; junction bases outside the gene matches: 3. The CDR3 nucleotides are TGTGCCAGCAGCTTAGAGCGGGAGGGCGGGCAGTACGTC. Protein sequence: CASSLEREGGQYV.

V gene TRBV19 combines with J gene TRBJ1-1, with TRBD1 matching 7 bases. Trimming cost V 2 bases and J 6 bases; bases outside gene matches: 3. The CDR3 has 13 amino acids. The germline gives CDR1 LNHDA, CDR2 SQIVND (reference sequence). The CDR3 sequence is CASSIRGGAEAFF. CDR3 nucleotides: TGTGCCAGTAGTATACGAGGGGGCGCTGAAGCTTTCTTT.

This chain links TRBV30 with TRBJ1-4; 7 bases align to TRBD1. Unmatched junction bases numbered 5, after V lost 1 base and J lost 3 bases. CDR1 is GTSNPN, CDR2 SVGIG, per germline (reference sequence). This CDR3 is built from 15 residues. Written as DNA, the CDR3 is TGTGCCTGGAGTGCACAGGGGCGAGCTAATGAAAAACTGTTTTTT. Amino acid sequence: CAWSAQGRANEKLFF.

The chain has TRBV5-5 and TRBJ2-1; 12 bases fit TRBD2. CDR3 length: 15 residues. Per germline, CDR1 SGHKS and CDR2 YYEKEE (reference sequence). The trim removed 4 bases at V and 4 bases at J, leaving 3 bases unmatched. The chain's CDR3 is CASSAGLAGYNEQFF. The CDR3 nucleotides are TGTGCCAGCAGCGCCGGACTAGCGGGGTACAATGAGCAGTTCTTC.

CDR3 DNA sequence: TGTGCCTGGAGTGTACGGTCCGGAGTTTATAGCAATCAGCCCCAGCATTTT. This translates into CAWSVRSGVYSNQPQHF. The genes are TRBV30 and TRBJ1-5, with D uncertain. This CDR3 region has 17 residues. Germline lookup yields CDR1 GTSNPN and CDR2 SVGIG (reference sequence). With 0 bases removed from V and 0 bases from J, the gap between germline ends came to 15 bases.

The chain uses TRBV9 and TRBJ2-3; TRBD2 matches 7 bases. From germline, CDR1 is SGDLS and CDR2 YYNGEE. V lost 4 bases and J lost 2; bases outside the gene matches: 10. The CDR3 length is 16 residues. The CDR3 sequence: CASSSLTAGVTDTQYF. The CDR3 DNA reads TGTGCCAGCAGCTCCCTAACCGCGGGAGTCACAGATACGCAGTATTTT.

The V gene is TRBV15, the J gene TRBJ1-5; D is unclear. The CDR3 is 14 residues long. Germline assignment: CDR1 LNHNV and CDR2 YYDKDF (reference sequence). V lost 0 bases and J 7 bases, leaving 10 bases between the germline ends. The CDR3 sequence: CATSRDGVYQPQHF. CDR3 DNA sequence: TGTGCCACCAGCAGAGACGGGGTTTACCAGCCCCAGCATTTT.

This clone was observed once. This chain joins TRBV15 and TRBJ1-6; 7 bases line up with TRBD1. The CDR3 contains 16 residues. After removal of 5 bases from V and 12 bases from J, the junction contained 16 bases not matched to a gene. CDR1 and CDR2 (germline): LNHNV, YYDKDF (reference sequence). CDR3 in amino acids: CATSPGGQGGQEPLHF. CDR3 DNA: TGTGCCACCAGCCCGGGGGGGCAGGGGGGACAAGAACCCCTCCACTTT. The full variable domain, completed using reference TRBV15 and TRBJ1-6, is DAMVIQNPRYQVTQFGKPVTLSCSQTLNHNVMYWYQQKSSQAPKLLFHYYDKDFNNEADTPDNFQSRRPNTSFCFLDIRSPGLGDTAMYLCATSPGGQGGQEPLHFGNGTRLTVT.

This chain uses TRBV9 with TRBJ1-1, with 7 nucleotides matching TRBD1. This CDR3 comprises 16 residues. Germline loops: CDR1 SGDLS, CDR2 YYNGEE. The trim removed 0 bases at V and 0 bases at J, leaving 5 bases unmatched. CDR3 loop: CASSVEPTGMNTEAFF. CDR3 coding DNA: TGTGCCAGCAGCGTAGAACCGACAGGGATGAACACTGAAGCTTTCTTT.